Listed here are 17 T cell receptor beta chains from one sample, sequenced in a study of blood T cell repertoires in COVID-19 (dated by TCRdb to 2020 to 2022). The library relied on the immunoSEQ multiplex PCR assay. Here the immuneACCESS table is served through TCRdb, limited to in-frame sequences with V and J called. Missing clones are a known gap in these copies; in checked studies unresolved V genes cover under half, and the rest lacks a known reason. This sample gives some 200,000 clones in total; less than 90% of them show up just once. The ten largest make up over 15% of the sample. The sequenced sample was peripheral blood. These receptors all stem from a woman aged 80 or over with active or convalescent COVID-19.

This clone was seen just once. The chain has TRBV25-1 and TRBJ2-1; no clear D. The germline CDR1 and CDR2 sequences are MGHDK and SYGVNS. The CDR3 has 12 amino acids. Trimming left V 3 bases short and J 8 bases short, with 8 bases between. Here the CDR3 reads CASSDRIDEQFF. The CDR3 coding sequence is TGTGCCAGCAGTGACAGGATCGATGAGCAGTTCTTC. Together with reference TRBV25-1 and TRBJ2-1, the CDR3 gives the full variable domain: EADIYQTPRYLVIGTGKKITLECSQTMGHDKMYWYQQDPGMELHLIHYSYGVNSTEKGDLSSESTVSRIRTEHFPLTLESARPSHTSQYLCASSDRIDEQFFGPGTRLTVL.

This clone was seen a few times. This chain joins TRBV9 and TRBJ1-3; D gene ambiguous. CDR1 and CDR2 (germline): SGDLS, YYNGEE. This CDR3 is built from 14 residues. The germline V and J ends were trimmed by 7 bases and 0 bases, with 11 bases remaining between them. Written as DNA, the CDR3 is TGTGCCAGCGAAGAGAGTATCTCTGGAAACACCATATATTTT. Its translation is CASEESISGNTIYF. Full variable domain (rest looked up from reference TRBV9 and TRBJ1-3): DSGVTQTPKHLITATGQRVTLRCSPRSGDLSVYWYQQSLDQGLQFLIQYYNGEERAKGNILERFSAQQFPDLHSELNLSSLELGDSALYFCASEESISGNTIYFGEGSWLTVV.

The CDR3 DNA follows: TGTGCCACCAGCAGATCAAACCGGGAGACCCAGTACTTC. It yields the protein CATSRSNRETQYF. J is TRBJ2-5 and V is TRBV15; no firm D call. The V gene's germline CDR1 is LNHNV and CDR2 YYDKDF (reference sequence). There are 13 residues in the CDR3. Trimming removed 2 bases from V and 5 bases from J, with 9 bases in between.

The V gene is TRBV11-2, the J gene TRBJ1-1, with TRBD1 identical over 7 bases. Germline assignment: CDR1 SGHAT and CDR2 FQNNGV. With V trimmed by 1 base and J by 4 bases, 3 bases remained unmatched. The CDR3 is 14 amino acids. CDR3 sequence: CASSLVQGVTEAFF. CDR3 nucleotide sequence: TGTGCCAGCAGCTTAGTTCAGGGGGTCACTGAAGCTTTCTTT. Variable domain in full (rest from reference TRBV11-2 and TRBJ1-1): EAGVAQSPRYKIIEKRQSVAFWCNPISGHATLYWYQQILGQGPKLLIQFQNNGVVDDSQLPKDRFSAERLKGVDSTLKIQPAKLEDSAVYLCASSLVQGVTEAFFGQGTRLTVV.

The chain links TRBV7-8 to TRBJ2-7; 8 bases map to TRBD1. Unmatched junction bases numbered 5, after V lost 1 base and J lost 3 bases. Germline lookup yields CDR1 SGHVS and CDR2 FQNEAQ. CDR3 length equals 15 residues. CDR3 nucleotides: TGTGCCAGCAGCTTAGACCAGGGGGCTTACTACGAGCAGTACTTC. It encodes CASSLDQGAYYEQYF.

The chain recombines TRBV15 with TRBJ2-3; 7 bases are shared with TRBD2. J was trimmed by 1 base and V by 1 base; bases with no gene match: 8. CDR1 and CDR2 from the germline V gene are LNHNV and YYDKDF (reference sequence). This CDR3 contains 17 residues. CDR3 nucleotides: TGTGCCACCAGCAGAGGAGCGGGATTAAGGGGCACAGATACGCAGTATTTT. Translated, it gives CATSRGAGLRGTDTQYF.

The chain employs TRBV19 and TRBJ2-2; a weak D match, TRBD2 (5 bases). The CDR3 has 15 amino acids. Trimming cost V 3 bases and J 4 bases, with 12 bases left between them. Germline loops: CDR1 LNHDA, CDR2 SQIVND (reference sequence). CDR3 in DNA: TGTGCCAGTAGTATCGGTTCTAGCCCCACCGGGGAGCTGTTTTTT. It is translated as CASSIGSSPTGELFF.

The chain combines TRBV5-1 with TRBJ2-1; 7 nucleotides agree with TRBD2. CDR1 SGHRS and CDR2 YFSETQ come from the germline V gene. J was trimmed by 4 bases and V by 4 bases; bases with no gene match: 5. The CDR3 is 14 residues long. CDR3 sequence reads: CASSPPGGYNEQFF. In nucleotides, the CDR3 is TGCGCCAGCAGCCCGCCGGGGGGTTACAATGAGCAGTTCTTC.

The CDR3 here is CASSFGQAPYEQYF. The CDR3 DNA is TGTGCCAGCAGTTTTGGGCAGGCACCCTACGAGCAGTACTTC. The rearrangement uses TRBV6-2 or TRBV6-3 and TRBJ2-7; D call uncertain. Between the trimmed V and J ends, which lost 4 bases and 2 bases, there was a span of 12 bases. Germline-derived CDR1 and CDR2 are MNHEY and SVGEGT. CDR3 length: 14 residues.

This rearrangement joins TRBV6-2 or TRBV6-3 to TRBJ2-1, with TRBD2 identical over 12 bases. The germline CDR1 and CDR2 sequences are MNHEY and SVGEGT. V gave up 5 bases and J gave up 4 bases; unmatched junction bases: 9. The CDR3 has 17 residues. CDR3 nucleotides: TGTGCCAGCAGTCCCCGACTAGCGGGGGAAATTTACAATGAGCAGTTCTTC. Protein sequence: CASSPRLAGEIYNEQFF.

The chain recombines TRBV5-5 with TRBJ2-1; D gene ambiguous. This CDR3 is built from 14 residues. Germline CDR1 is SGHKS and CDR2 is YYEKEE (reference sequence). The V gene lost 0 bases and the J gene lost 6 bases, with 10 bases spanning the gap. The CDR3 DNA reads TGTGCCAGCAGCTTGGCTTACGCTAGCAATGAGCAGTTCTTC. It encodes CASSLAYASNEQFF.

V gene TRBV27 combines with J gene TRBJ1-4; possible D gene TRBD1, 5 bases. Deletions cut 5 bases from V and 11 bases from J, with 15 bases between. The CDR3 is 13 residues long. Germline values: CDR1 MNHEY, CDR2 SMNVEV (reference sequence). CDR3: CASSTNDRPKLFF. The CDR3 nucleotides are TGTGCCAGCAGTACAAACGACAGACCCAAACTGTTTTTT.

The rearrangement links TRBV2 to TRBJ1-5; TRBD1 is a possible D gene (5 bases). The V end lost 6 bases, the J end lost 2 bases, and 14 bases lay between the germline ends. Germline assignment: CDR1 SNHLY and CDR2 FYNNEI. This CDR3 region has 15 residues. The CDR3 bases are TGTGCCAGCAGCGTACAGGATTTTGGCAATCAGCCCCAGCATTTT. This codes for CASSVQDFGNQPQHF.

This clone came up a few times. V gene TRBV7-9 combines with J gene TRBJ1-2; D possibly corresponds to TRBD1 (6 bases). The germline V and J ends were trimmed by 5 bases and 5 bases, with 18 bases remaining between them. The CDR3 is made up of 15 amino acids. Per the germline V gene, CDR1 is SEHNR and CDR2 is FQNEAQ (reference sequence). CDR3 amino acids: CASSRNSGTPYGYTF. CDR3 sequence (DNA): TGTGCCAGCAGCCGAAACTCCGGGACACCTTATGGCTACACCTTC.

J is TRBJ2-2 and V is TRBV2; TRBD2 aligns across 7 bases. The CDR3 sequence is 15 residues long. Germline CDR1 and CDR2: SNHLY and FYNNEI. The J segment lost 1 base and the V segment lost 6 bases, leaving 5 bases of the junction unmatched. The CDR3 sequence: CASRNSGGNTGELFF. CDR3 DNA: TGTGCCAGCAGAAATTCGGGGGGGAACACCGGGGAGCTGTTTTTT.

The V and J genes are TRBV6-5 and TRBJ2-3, with TRBD2 matching over 12 bases. The CDR3 loop spans 14 amino acids. The V and J ends lost 5 bases and 5 bases, in that order; junction bases with no gene match: 2. CDR1 and CDR2 from the germline V gene are MNHEY and SVGAGI. The CDR3 loop is CASSRTSGKDTQYF. CDR3 bases: TGTGCCAGCAGTAGGACTAGCGGGAAAGATACGCAGTATTTT.

This clone has a handful of counts. This chain connects TRBV4-2 to TRBJ1-5; 8 nucleotides agree with TRBD1. CDR1 and CDR2 from the germline V gene are LGHNA and YNFKEQ. V dropped 3 bases and J dropped 5; count of bases not matched to a gene: 6. This CDR3 is built from 15 residues. The CDR3 DNA reads TGTGCCAGCAGCCAGCATACAGGGGGGTATCAGCCCCAGCATTTT. Residues: CASSQHTGGYQPQHF.